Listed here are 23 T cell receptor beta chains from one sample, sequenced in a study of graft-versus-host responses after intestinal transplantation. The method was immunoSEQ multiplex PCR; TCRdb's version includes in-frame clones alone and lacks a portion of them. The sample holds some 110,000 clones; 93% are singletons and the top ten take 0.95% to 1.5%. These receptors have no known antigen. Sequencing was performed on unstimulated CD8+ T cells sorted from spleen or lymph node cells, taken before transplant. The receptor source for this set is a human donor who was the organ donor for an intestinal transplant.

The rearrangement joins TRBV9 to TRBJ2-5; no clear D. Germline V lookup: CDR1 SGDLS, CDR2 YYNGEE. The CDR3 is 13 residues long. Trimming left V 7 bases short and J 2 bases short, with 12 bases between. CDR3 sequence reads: CASGAPPQETQYF. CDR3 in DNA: TGTGCCAGCGGCGCCCCCCCGCAAGAGACCCAGTACTTC.

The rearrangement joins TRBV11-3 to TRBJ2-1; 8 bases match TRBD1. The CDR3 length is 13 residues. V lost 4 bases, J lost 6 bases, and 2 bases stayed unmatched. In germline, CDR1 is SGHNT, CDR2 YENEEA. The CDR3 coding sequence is TGTGCCAGCAGCTCTACAGGGGGCAATGAGCAGTTCTTC. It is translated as CASSSTGGNEQFF.

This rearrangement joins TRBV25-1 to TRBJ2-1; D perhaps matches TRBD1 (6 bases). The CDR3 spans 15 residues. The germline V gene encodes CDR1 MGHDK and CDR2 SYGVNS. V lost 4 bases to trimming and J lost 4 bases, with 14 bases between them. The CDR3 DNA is TGTGCCAGCAGTGCCTCCCGGGACATATACAATGAGCAGTTCTTC. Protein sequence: CASSASRDIYNEQFF.

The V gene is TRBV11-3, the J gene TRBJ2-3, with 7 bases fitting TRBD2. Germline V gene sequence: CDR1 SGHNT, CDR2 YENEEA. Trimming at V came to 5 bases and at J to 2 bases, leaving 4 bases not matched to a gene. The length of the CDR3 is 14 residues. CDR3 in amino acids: CASSEERDTDTQYF. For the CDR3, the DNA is TGTGCCAGCAGCGAGGAGCGGGACACAGATACGCAGTATTTT. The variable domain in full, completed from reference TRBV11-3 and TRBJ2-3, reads EAGVVQSPRYKIIEKKQPVAFWCNPISGHNTLYWYLQNLGQGPELLIRYENEEAVDDSQLPKDRFSAERLKGVDSTLKIQPAELGDSAVYLCASSEERDTDTQYFGPGTRLTVL.

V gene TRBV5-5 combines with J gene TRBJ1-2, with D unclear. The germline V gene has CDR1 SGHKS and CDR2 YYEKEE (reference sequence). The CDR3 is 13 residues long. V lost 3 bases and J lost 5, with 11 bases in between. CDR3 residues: CASSSTSAYGYTF. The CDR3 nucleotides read TGTGCCAGCAGCTCTACCTCAGCGTATGGCTACACCTTC.

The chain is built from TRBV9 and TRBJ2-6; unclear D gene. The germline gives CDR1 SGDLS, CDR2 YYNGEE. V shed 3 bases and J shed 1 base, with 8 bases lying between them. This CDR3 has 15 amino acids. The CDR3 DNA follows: TGTGCCAGCAGCGCCGGTCCTTCTGGGGCCAACGTCCTGACTTTC. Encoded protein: CASSAGPSGANVLTF.

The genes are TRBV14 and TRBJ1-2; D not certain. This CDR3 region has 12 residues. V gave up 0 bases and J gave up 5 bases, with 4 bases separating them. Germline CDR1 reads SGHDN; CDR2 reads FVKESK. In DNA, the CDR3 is TGTGCCAGCAGCCAAGACGGGTATGGCTACACCTTC. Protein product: CASSQDGYGYTF.

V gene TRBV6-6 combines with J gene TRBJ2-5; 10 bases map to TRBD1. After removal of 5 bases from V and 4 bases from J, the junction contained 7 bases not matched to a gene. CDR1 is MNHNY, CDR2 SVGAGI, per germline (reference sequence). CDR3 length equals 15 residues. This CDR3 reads CASSPRTGGGETQYF. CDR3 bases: TGTGCCAGCAGTCCCCGGACAGGGGGGGGAGAGACCCAGTACTTC.

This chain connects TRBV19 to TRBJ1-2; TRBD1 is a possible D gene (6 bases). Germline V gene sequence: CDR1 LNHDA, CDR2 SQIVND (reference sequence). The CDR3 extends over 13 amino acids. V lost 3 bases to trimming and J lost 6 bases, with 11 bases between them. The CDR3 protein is CASSIWTENGYTF. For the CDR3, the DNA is TGTGCCAGTAGTATCTGGACAGAGAATGGCTACACCTTC.

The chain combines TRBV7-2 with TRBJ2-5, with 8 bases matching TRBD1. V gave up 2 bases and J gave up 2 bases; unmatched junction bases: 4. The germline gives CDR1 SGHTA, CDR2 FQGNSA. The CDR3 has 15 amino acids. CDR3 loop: CASSLRDRLQETQYF. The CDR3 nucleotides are TGTGCCAGCAGCTTAAGGGACAGGTTACAAGAGACCCAGTACTTC.

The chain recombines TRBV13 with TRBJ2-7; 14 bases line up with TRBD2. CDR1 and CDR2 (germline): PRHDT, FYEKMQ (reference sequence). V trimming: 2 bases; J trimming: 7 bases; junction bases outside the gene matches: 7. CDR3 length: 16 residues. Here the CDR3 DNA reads TGTGCCAGCAGCTTATGGACTAGCGGGAGGAATAATGAGCAGTACTTC. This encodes CASSLWTSGRNNEQYF.

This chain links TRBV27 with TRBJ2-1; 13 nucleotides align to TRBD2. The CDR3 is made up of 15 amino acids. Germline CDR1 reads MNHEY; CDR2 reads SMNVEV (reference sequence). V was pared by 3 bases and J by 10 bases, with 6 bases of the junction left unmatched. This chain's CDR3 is CASSFGLAGAGEQFF. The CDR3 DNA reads TGTGCCAGCAGTTTCGGACTAGCGGGAGCGGGAGAGCAGTTCTTC.

CDR3 DNA: TGTGCCAGCAGCCCACTTGAGGGGGCGGCTCTTGATAGCTATGGCTACACCTTC. This gives the protein CASSPLEGAALDSYGYTF. The V and J genes are TRBV28 and TRBJ1-2, with TRBD1 identical over 7 bases. Germline CDR1 is MDHEN and CDR2 is SYDVKM. Unmatched junction bases numbered 20, after V lost 6 bases and J lost 4 bases. The CDR3 is made up of 18 amino acids.

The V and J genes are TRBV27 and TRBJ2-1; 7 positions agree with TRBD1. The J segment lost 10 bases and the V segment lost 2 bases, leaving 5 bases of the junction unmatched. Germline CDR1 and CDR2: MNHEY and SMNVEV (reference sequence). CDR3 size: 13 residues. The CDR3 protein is CASSLRGGPEQFF. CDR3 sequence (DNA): TGTGCCAGCAGTTTAAGAGGGGGCCCCGAGCAGTTCTTC.

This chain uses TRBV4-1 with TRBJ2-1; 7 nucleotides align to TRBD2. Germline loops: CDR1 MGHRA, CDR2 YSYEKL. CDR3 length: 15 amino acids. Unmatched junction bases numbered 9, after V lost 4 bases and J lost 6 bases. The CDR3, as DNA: TGCGCCAGCAGCCCCGTTTCGGGAGGAGCCAATGAGCAGTTCTTC. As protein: CASSPVSGGANEQFF.

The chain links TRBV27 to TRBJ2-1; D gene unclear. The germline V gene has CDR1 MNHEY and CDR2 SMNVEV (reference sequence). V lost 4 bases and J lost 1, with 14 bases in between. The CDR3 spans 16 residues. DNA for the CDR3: TGTGCCAGCAGTTATACAGATAGTCGATCCTACAATGAGCAGTTCTTC. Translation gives CASSYTDSRSYNEQFF.

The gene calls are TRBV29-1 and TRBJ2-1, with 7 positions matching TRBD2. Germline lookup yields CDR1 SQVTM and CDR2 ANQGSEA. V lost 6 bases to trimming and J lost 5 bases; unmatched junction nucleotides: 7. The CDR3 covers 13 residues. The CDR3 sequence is CSVDGLADNEQFF. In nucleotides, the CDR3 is TGCAGCGTCGACGGGCTAGCGGACAATGAGCAGTTCTTC.

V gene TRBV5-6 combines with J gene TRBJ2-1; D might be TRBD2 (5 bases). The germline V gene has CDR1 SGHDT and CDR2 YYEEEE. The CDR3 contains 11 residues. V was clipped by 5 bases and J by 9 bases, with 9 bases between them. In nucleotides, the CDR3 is TGTGCCAGCAGTTTAGAGGGTGAGCAGTTCTTC. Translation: CASSLEGEQFF.

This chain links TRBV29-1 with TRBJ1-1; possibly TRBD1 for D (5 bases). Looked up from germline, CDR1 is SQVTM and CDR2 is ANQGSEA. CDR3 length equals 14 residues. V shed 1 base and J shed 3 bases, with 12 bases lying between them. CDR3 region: CSVEVGREDTEAFF. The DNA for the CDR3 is TGCAGCGTTGAAGTGGGCAGGGAGGACACTGAAGCTTTCTTT.

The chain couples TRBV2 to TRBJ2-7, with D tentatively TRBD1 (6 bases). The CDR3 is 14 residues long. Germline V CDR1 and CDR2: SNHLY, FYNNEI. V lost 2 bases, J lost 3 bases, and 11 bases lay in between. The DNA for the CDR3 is TGTGCCAGCAGTGAACACAGGGTTAGCTACGAGCAGTACTTC. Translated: CASSEHRVSYEQYF. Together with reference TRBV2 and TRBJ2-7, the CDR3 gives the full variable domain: EPEVTQTPSHQVTQMGQEVILRCVPISNHLYFYWYRQILGQKVEFLVSFYNNEISEKSEIFDDQFSVERPDGSNFTLKIRSTKLEDSAMYFCASSEHRVSYEQYFGPGTRLTVT.

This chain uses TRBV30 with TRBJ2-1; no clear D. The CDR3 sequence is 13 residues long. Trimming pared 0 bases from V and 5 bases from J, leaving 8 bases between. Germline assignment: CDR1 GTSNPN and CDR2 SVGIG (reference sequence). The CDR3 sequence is CAWSVVANNEQFF. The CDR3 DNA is TGTGCCTGGAGTGTTGTGGCCAACAATGAGCAGTTCTTC.

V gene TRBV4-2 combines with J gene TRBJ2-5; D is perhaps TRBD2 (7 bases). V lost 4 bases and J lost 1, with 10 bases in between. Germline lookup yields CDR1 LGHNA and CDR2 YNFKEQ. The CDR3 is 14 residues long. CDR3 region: CASSLGGGQETQYF. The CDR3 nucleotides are TGTGCCAGCAGCCTAGGGGGGGGCCAAGAGACCCAGTACTTC.

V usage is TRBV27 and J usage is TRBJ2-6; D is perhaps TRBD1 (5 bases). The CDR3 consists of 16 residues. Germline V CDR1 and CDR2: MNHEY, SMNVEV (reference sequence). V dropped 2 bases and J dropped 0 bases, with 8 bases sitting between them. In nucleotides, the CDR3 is TGTGCCAGCAGTTTAGCGCAGGGCTCTGGGGCCAACGTCCTGACTTTC. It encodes CASSLAQGSGANVLTF.